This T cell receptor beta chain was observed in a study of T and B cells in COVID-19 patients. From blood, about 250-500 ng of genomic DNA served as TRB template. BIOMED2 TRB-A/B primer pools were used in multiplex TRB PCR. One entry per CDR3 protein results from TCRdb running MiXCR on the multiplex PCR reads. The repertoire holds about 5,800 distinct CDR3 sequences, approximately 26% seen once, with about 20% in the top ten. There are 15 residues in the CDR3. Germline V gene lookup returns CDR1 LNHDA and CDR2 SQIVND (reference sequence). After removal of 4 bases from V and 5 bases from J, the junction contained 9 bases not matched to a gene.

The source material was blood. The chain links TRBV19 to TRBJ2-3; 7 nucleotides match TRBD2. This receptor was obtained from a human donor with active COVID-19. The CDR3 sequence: CASSTPRAGEDTQYF. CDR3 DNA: TGTGCCAGTAGTACCCCGAGGGCGGGAGAAGATACGCAGTATTTT.